Sequencing of this T cell receptor beta chain was carried out in a study of T-cell reconstitution after alpha-beta-depleted transplantation in children. Study results and caveats: Surviving recipient T cells and intrathymic progenitors accounted for some patients' high TCRbeta diversity at day 60. Reports say that about two months after transplant, the alpha-beta T cells came out of several hundred graft clones that had expanded. Hyperexpanded clones declined; after one year, newly produced T cells mostly supplied diversity.

Many counts were recorded for this clonotype. What it binds is unknown. CDR3 length equals 15 residues. CDR1 and CDR2 from the germline V gene are SGHRS and YFSETQ. The V and J ends lost 0 bases and 0 bases respectively, with 7 bases between them. Construction of the TCRbeta library involved unique molecular identifiers. TCRdb re-analysed the PCR reads in MiXCR, keeping a single row per CDR3 protein. The sample includes more than 40,000 distinct CDR3 sequences, around 9.2% seen only once; the top ten take roughly 28%. Source: PBMCs, mostly from graft donor cells, taken 60 days after TCRalphabeta/CD19-depleted stem cell transplant. This chain uses TRBV5-1 with TRBJ1-3; D perhaps matches TRBD1 (5 bases). This TCR derives from a male patient between 2 and 10 years old who had a stem cell transplant for chronic granulomatous disease, so the T cells may come from the graft donor. CDR3 sequence: CASSLVGASGNTIYF. DNA for the CDR3: TGCGCCAGCAGCTTGGTTGGGGCCTCTGGAAACACCATATATTTT. The full variable domain, rest sourced from reference TRBV5-1 and TRBJ1-3, is KAGVTQTPRYLIKTRGQQVTLSCSPISGHRSVSWYQQTPGQGLQFLFEYFSETQRNKGNFPGRFSGRQFSNSRSEMNVSTLELGDSALYLCASSLVGASGNTIYFGEGSWLTVV.